The 4 T cell receptor beta chains listed next were all sequenced from one sample in a study of regulatory T cells in long-lasting Graves disease. Stated time point: newly diagnosed GD, antithyroid drugs for less than 3 months. TCR sequences were obtained from RNA taken from PBMCs. Arm-PCR of CDR3 regions and iRepertoire HTBI primers were used to build TCR beta libraries. TCRdb re-derived calls from the multiplex PCR reads in MiXCR, one entry per CDR3 protein. The table records 350,000 to 400,000 distinct CDR3 sequences, about 14% of them present only once. Sequencing was performed on peripheral blood mononuclear cells (PBMCs), taken at new diagnosis, from a patient treated with antithyroid drugs. The receptors derive from a female donor with Graves disease.

This clonotype came up a few times. The chain carries TRBV2 and TRBJ1-5; no reliable D call. CDR1 and CDR2 (germline): SNHLY, FYNNEI. CDR3 length: 13 amino acids. Trimming removed 6 bases from V and 6 bases from J, with 12 bases in between. CDR3 sequence: CASREHWGQPQHF. The DNA for the CDR3 is TGTGCCAGCAGAGAGCATTGGGGTCAGCCCCAGCATTTT.

This clonotype was detected ten times or more. The chain joins TRBV29-1 to TRBJ1-4; D not resolved. The length of the CDR3 is 11 residues. The germline gives CDR1 SQVTM, CDR2 ANQGSEA. Trimming shortened V by 4 bases and J by 7 bases, and 7 bases separated the two germline ends. The CDR3 coding sequence is TGCAGCGTTGTGTCCGGTGAAAAACTGTTTTTT. Its translation is CSVVSGEKLFF.

The V and J genes are TRBV20-1 and TRBJ2-7; tentatively, D is TRBD2 (5 bases). Between the trimmed V and J ends, which lost 0 bases and 4 bases, there was a span of 13 bases. CDR1 is DFQATT and CDR2 is SNEGSKA in the germline V gene (reference sequence). This CDR3 is built from 14 residues. In DNA form, the CDR3 reads TGCAGTGCTAGAGATCGCGGAGGAGCTTACGAGCAGTACTTC. It is translated as CSARDRGGAYEQYF.

The CDR3, as DNA: TGTGCCAGCAGCCCAGGGGGGGTCGCCGCTGAAGCTTTCTTT. It translates to CASSPGGVAAEAFF. The chain combines TRBV9 with TRBJ1-1, with TRBD1 matching over 7 bases. The CDR3 has 14 residues. V gave up 4 bases and J gave up 6 bases; unmatched junction bases: 9. CDR1 and CDR2 (germline): SGDLS, YYNGEE.